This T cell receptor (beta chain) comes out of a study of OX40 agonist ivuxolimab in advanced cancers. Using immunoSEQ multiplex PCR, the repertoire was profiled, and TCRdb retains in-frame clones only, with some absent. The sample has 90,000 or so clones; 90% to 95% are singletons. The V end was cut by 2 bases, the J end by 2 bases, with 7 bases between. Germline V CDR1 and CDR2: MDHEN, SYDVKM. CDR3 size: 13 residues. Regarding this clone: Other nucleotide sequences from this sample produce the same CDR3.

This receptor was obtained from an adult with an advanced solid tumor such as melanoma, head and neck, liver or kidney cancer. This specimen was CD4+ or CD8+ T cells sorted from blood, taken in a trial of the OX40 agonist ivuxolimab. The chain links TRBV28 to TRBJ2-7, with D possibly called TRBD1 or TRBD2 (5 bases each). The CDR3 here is CASSLQGPYEQYF. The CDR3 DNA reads TGTGCCAGCAGTTTACAGGGACCCTACGAGCAGTACTTC.